This T cell receptor (beta chain) was recovered during a study of shared clonotypes between healthy human individuals. For every subset, genomic DNA was evenly distributed across several immunoSEQ plates. The table came from immunoSEQ multiplex PCR; TCRdb's copy has only in-frame clones and leaves some out. The sample has under 650,000 clones; 90% to 96% are singletons. Trimming took 5 bases from V and 5 from J; bases not matched to a gene: 5. The CDR3 extends over 14 amino acids. The V gene's germline CDR1 is SSHAT and CDR2 FNYEAQ (reference sequence). About this clone: The antigen is unknown.

General study findings and limits: Clonotypes which were not shared had lower generation probabilities than clonotypes that all four donors shared. Four donors had around 5.5% of their naive CD4 clonotypes in common.

The TCR sequence derives from a young woman in good health. What was sequenced was naive CD4+ T cells sorted from blood. The subset denotes: CD45RA+ positively selected. V and J are TRBV7-7 and TRBJ2-1, with TRBD2 identical over 8 bases. CDR3 in amino acids: CASSPGLEHNEQFF. The CDR3 DNA is TGTGCCAGCAGCCCGGGACTAGAACACAATGAGCAGTTCTTC.